This T cell receptor beta chain stems from a study of blood T cell repertoires in COVID-19 (dated by TCRdb to 2020 to 2022). For context, the study as a whole: Samples covering the acute and convalescent phases of COVID-19 were provided by collaborators in the United States, Italy and Spain. Where available, HLA class I and class II types were obtained from metadata supplied by the sample provider rather than from assay-based typing. The sample metadata nearly always contained a de-identified subject ID, COVID-19 status, age in years and sex. The repertoires were made available in a free public database intended to serve as a resource for research on the immune response to SARS-CoV-2. The samples were drawn from the first 160 participants of the ongoing ImmuneRACE study and from 1,254 subjects provided by 6 global collaborators. Subjects who had been exposed to COVID-19, were actively infected with it, or had recovered from it provided the deeply sampled blood TCRbeta repertoires that made up the dataset. The prospective study material was composed of cDNA or gDNA derived from T cells, B-cell-depleted T cells, or PBMCs. What the research found in general, with its limitations: How much clinical and demographic metadata was included differed by source and by participant, and the metadata was provided uncurated.

Whole blood was collected in K2EDTA tubes by collaborating institutions according to the institutions' own protocols. For TCRbeta analysis, collaborators shipped samples as frozen whole blood, isolated PBMCs, or DNA extracted from either of those sample types. TCRbeta CDR3 regions were amplified from genomic DNA by means of the immunoSEQ Assay, a bias-controlled multiplex PCR. The original pipeline was this. The number of nucleated cells in each sample was estimated by amplification of reference gene primers within the assay. To quantify the absolute abundance of each unique TCRbeta CDR3 rearrangement, sequence reads were collapsed and filtered. For each sample, productive Simpson clonality was calculated as the square root of Simpson's diversity index across productive rearrangements. In TCRdb, the immuneACCESS table is reduced to in-frame sequences with V and J assigned. These tables do not hold every clone; where another copy was compared, an unresolved V gene accounts for under half, and the others remain unexplained. Clone size and the V and J calls come from that table; the DNA yielded D and trimming. The sample table holds around 220,000 clones, of which 70% to 90% were seen once. In total, the top ten clones hold around 1.4% of the sample.

V loses 2 bases at its end and J loses 5 bases; junction bases beyond the gene matches: 2. The CDR3 holds 13 amino acids from the cysteine to the phenylalanine. The DNA shown is the 39-base CDR3, in frame from base 1. Details on this clone: Its target antigen remains unknown. Per-base quality was not reported, and no clone a single base away is much larger than it.

The specimen sequenced was peripheral blood. This receptor chain uses TRBV12-3 or TRBV12-4 and TRBJ2-7, with 8 central nucleotides matching TRBD2. This receptor was obtained from a man aged 18 to 30 with active or convalescent COVID-19. The CDR3 here reads CASSLSGRHEQYF. Read as DNA, the sequence is TGTGCCAGCAGTTTAAGCGGGAGACACGAGCAGTACTTC.